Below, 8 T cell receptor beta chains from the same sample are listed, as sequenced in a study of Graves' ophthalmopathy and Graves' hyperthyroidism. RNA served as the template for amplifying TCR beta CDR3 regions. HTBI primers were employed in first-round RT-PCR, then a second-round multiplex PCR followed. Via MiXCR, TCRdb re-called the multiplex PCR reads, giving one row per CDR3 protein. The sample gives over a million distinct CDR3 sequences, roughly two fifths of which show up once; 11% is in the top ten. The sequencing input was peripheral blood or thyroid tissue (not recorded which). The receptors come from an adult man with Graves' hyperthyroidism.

CDR3 region: CASNRWTGDTGELFF. In DNA, the CDR3 is TGTGCCAGTAACAGATGGACAGGGGACACCGGGGAGCTGTTTTTT. The J gene is TRBJ2-2, the V gene TRBV19, with 9 bases lining up with TRBD1. Germline lookup yields CDR1 LNHDA and CDR2 SQIVND (reference sequence). The V segment lost 7 bases and the J segment 3 bases; nucleotides outside the gene matches: 6. CDR3 length: 15 amino acids.

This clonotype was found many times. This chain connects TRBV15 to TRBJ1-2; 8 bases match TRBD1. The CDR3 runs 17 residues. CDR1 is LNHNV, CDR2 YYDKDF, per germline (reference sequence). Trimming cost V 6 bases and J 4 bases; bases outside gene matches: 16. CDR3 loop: CATRNPKRTGRPYGYTF. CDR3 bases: TGTGCCACCAGGAACCCTAAGAGGACAGGGAGACCCTATGGCTACACCTTC.

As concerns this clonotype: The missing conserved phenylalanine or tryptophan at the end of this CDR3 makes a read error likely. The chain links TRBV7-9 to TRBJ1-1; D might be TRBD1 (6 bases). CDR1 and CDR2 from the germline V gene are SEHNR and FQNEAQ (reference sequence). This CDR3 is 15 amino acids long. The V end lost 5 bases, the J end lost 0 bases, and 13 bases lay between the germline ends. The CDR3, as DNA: TGTGCCAGCAGCCTCCGGACAGAGTTGAACACTGAAGCTTTCCTT. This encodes CASSLRTELNTEAFL.

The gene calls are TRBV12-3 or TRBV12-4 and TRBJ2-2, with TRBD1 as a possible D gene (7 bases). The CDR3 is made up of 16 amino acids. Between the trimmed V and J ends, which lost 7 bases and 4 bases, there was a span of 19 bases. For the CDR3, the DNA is TGTGCCAGCATCTTGGAGGGGGCAAGTAGCACCGGGGAGCTGTTTTTT. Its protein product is CASILEGASSTGELFF.

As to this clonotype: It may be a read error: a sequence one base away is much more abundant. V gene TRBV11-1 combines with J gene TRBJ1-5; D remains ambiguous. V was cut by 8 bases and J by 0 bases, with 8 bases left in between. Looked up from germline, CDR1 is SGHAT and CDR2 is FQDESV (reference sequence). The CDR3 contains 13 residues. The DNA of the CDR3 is TGTGCCAGCGCCAGATATAGCAATCAGCCCCAGCATTTT. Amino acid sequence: CASARYSNQPQHF.

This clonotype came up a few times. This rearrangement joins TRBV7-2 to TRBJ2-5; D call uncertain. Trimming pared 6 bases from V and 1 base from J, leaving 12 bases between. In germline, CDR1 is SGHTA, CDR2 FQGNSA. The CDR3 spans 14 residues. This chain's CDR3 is CASRAVSTQETQYF. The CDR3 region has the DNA TGTGCCAGCAGGGCAGTCTCAACCCAAGAGACCCAGTACTTC.

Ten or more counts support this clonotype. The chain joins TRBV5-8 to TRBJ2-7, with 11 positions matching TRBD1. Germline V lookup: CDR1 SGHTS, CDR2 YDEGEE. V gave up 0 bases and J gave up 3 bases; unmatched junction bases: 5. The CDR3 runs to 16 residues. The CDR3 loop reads CASSLAGGTGGYEQYF. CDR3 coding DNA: TGTGCCAGCAGCTTGGCCGGGGGGACAGGGGGCTACGAGCAGTACTTC.

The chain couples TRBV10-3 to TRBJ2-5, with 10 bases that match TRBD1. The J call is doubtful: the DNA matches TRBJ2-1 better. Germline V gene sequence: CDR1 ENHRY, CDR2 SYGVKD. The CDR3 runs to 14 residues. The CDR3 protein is CAISASTGGSEQFF. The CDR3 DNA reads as TGTGCCATCAGTGCTTCGACAGGGGGCAGTGAGCAGTTCTTC.